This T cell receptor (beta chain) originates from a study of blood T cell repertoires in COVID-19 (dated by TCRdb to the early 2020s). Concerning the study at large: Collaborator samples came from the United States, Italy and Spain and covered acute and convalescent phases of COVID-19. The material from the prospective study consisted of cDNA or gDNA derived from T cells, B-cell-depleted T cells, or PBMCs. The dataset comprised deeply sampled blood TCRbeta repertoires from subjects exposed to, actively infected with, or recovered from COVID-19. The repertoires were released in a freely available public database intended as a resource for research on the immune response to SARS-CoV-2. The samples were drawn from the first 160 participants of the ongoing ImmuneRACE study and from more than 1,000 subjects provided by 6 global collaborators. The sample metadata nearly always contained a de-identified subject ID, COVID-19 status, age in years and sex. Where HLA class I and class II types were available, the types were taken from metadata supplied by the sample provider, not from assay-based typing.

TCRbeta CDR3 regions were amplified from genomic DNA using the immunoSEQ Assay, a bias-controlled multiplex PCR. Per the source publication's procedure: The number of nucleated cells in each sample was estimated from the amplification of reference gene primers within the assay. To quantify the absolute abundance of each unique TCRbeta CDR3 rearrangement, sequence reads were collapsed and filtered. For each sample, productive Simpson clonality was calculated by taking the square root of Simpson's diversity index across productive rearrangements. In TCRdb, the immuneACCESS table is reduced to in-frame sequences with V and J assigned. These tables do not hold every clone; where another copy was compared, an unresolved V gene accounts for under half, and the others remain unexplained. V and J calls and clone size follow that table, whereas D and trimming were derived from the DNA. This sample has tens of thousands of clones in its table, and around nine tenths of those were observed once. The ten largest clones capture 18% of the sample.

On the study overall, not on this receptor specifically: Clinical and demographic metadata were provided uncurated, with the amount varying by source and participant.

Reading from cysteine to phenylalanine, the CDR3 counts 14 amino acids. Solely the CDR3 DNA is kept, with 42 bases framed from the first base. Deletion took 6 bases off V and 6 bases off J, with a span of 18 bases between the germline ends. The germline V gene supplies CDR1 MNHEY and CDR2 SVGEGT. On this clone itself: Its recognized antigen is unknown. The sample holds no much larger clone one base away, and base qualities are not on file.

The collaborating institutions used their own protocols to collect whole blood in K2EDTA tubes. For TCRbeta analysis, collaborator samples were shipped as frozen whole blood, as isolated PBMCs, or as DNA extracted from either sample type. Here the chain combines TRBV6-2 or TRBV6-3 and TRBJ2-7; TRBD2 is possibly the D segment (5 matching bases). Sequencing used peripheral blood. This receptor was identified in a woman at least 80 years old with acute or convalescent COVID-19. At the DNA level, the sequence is TGTGCCAGCAGCCTTAGGAGGTCCGTAAGCGAGCAGTACTTC. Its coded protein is CASSLRRSVSEQYF.